Shown below are 2 T cell receptor beta chains from a single sample sequenced in a study of blood T cell repertoires in COVID-19. Sequencing used immunoSEQ multiplex PCR; TCRdb keeps in-frame clones, though not all of them. The repertoire holds 25,000 to 30,000 clones, with about nine tenths as singletons. The source material was peripheral blood. The receptor set was obtained from a woman in her fifties or sixties with active COVID-19.

This clone was detected only a few times. The chain's CDR3 is CAISATSGMVGELFF. DNA for the CDR3: TGTGCCATCAGTGCCACTAGCGGGATGGTCGGGGAGCTGTTTTTT. The chain combines TRBV10-3 with TRBJ2-2; 10 nucleotides line up with TRBD2. CDR3 size: 15 residues. Trimming cost V 4 bases and J 7 bases; bases outside gene matches: 6. Per germline, CDR1 ENHRY and CDR2 SYGVKD.

The chain combines TRBV28 with TRBJ2-1, with D hard to call. Germline CDR1 MDHEN, CDR2 SYDVKM. The length of the CDR3 is 12 residues. V was shortened by 5 bases and J by 9 bases, with 11 bases between the two germline ends. In nucleotides, the CDR3 is TGTGCCAGCAGTAAAGAACTAACTGAGCAGTTCTTC. Residues: CASSKELTEQFF. Combining the CDR3 with reference TRBV28 and TRBJ2-1 gives the whole variable domain DVKVTQSSRYLVKRTGEKVFLECVQDMDHENMFWYRQDPGLGLRLIYFSYDVKMKEKGDIPEGYSVSREKKERFSLILESASTNQTSMYLCASSKELTEQFFGPGTRLTVL.